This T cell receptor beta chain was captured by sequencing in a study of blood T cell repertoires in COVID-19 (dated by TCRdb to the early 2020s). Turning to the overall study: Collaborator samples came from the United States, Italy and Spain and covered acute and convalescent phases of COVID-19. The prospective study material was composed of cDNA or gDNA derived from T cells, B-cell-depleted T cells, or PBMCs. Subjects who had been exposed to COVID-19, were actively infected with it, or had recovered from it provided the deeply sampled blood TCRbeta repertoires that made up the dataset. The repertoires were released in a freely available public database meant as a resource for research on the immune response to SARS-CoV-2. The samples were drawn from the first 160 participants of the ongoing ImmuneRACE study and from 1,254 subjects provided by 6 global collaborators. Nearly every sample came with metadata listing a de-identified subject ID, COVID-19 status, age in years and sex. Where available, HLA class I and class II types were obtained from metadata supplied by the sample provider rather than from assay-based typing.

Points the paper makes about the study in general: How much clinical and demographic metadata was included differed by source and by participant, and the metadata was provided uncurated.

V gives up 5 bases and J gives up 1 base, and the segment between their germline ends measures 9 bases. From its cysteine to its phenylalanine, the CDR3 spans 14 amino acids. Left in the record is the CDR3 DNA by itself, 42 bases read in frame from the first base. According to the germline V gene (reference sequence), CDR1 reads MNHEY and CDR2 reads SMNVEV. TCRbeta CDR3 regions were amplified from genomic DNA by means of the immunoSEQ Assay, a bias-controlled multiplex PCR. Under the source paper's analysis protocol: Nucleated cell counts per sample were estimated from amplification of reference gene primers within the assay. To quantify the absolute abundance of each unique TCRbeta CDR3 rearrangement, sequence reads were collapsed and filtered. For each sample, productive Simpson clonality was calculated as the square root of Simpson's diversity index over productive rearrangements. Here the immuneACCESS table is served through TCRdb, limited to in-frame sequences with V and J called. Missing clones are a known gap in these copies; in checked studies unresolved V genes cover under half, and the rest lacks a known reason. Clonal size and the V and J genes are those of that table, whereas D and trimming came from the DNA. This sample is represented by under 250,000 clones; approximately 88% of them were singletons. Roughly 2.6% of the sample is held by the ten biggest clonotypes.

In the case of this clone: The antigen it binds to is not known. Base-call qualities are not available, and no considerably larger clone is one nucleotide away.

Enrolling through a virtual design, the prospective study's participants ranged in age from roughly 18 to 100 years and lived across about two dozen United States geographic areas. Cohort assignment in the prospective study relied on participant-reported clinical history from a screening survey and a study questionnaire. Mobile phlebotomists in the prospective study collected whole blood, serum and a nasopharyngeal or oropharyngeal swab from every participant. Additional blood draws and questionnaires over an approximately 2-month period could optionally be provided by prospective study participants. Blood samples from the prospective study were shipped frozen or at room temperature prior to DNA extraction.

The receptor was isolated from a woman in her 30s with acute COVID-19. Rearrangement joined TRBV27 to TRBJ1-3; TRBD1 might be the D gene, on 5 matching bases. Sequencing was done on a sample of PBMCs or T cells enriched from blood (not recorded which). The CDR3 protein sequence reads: CASSKGRSGNTIYF. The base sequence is TGTGCCAGCAGTAAGGGGAGGTCTGGAAACACCATATATTTT.